Presented here are 15 T cell receptor beta chains from one specimen sequenced in a study of blood T cell repertoires in COVID-19 (TCRdb year 2020). Library method: the immunoSEQ multiplex PCR assay. The source is immuneACCESS, and TCRdb retained only in-frame sequences with V and J called. Part of the clones is not carried over; for the studies checked, unresolved V genes explain less than half of this, and the remainder is unexplained. This sample holds 80,000 to 100,000 clones; nearly 90% were observed only once. The top ten clonotypes cover 4% to 5% of the sample. Specimen: peripheral blood. The receptors come from an older man with acute or convalescent COVID-19.

V usage is TRBV3-1 (or the pseudogene TRBV3-2) and J usage is TRBJ1-2; no clear D gene. V was clipped by 1 base and J by 5 bases, with 17 bases between them. The CDR3 consists of 16 residues. The germline V gene has CDR1 LGHDT and CDR2 YNNKEL (reference sequence). CDR3 nucleotide sequence: TGTGCCAGCAGCCAAGGAACCGCGGCCCACCTATATGGCTACACCTTC. Residues: CASSQGTAAHLYGYTF.

J is TRBJ2-3 and V is TRBV6-1; TRBD1 matches at 7 bases. Germline assignment: CDR1 MNHNS and CDR2 SASEGT. The CDR3 covers 14 residues. With V trimmed by 3 bases and J by 1 base, 1 base remained unmatched. DNA for the CDR3: TGTGCCAGCAGTGATACAGGGGGCACAGATACGCAGTATTTT. The encoded protein is CASSDTGGTDTQYF.

This sequence joins TRBV28 and TRBJ2-2; TRBD2 aligns across 8 bases. V shed 5 bases, J shed 2 bases, and the junction held 10 bases outside the gene matches. This CDR3 region has 17 residues. Germline values: CDR1 MDHEN, CDR2 SYDVKM. Here the CDR3 reads CASSQFFSGANTGELFF. DNA of the CDR3: TGTGCCAGCAGTCAATTCTTTAGCGGGGCCAACACCGGGGAGCTGTTTTTT.

This chain joins TRBV7-3 and TRBJ2-3; D possibly corresponds to TRBD1 (6 bases). V was pared by 2 bases and J by 1 base, with 7 bases between. Germline assignment: CDR1 SGHTA and CDR2 FQGTGA. This CDR3 spans 14 amino acids. CDR3 loop: CASSLSGGTDTQYF. CDR3 DNA sequence: TGTGCCAGCAGCTTATCAGGGGGCACAGATACGCAGTATTTT.

The rearrangement joins TRBV28 to TRBJ1-2, with 8 bases fitting TRBD1. The CDR3 extends over 17 amino acids. After removal of 8 bases from V and 2 bases from J, the junction contained 16 bases not matched to a gene. The germline V gene encodes CDR1 MDHEN and CDR2 SYDVKM. The CDR3 region is CASVPLGGQGANYGYTF. CDR3 nucleotide sequence: TGTGCCAGCGTCCCCTTGGGGGGTCAGGGGGCCAACTATGGCTACACCTTC.

This clone has just one count. The CDR3 loop is CASSRRGNANTGELFF. The CDR3 region has the DNA TGTGCCAGCAGCCGAAGGGGCAACGCGAACACCGGGGAGCTGTTTTTT. The chain has TRBV28 and TRBJ2-2; D is possibly TRBD1 (5 bases). The germline CDR1 and CDR2 sequences are MDHEN and SYDVKM. The length of the CDR3 is 16 residues. The V gene lost 6 bases and the J gene lost 0 bases, with 14 bases spanning the gap.

This chain links TRBV10-3 with TRBJ2-3; 8 nucleotides align to TRBD2. The V gene end was trimmed by 7 bases and the J gene end by 1 base; junction bases not matched to a gene: 7. The germline gives CDR1 ENHRY, CDR2 SYGVKD. The length of the CDR3 is 15 residues. In nucleotides, the CDR3 is TGTGCCATCAATCCGGGGGGGCGGGGCACAGATACGCAGTATTTT. Translating gives CAINPGGRGTDTQYF.

On this clone itself: The same CDR3 arises from other DNA sequences in this sample as well. The V call is TRBV7-9, the J call TRBJ1-2, with 9 bases matching TRBD1. This CDR3 is built from 15 residues. Germline V CDR1 and CDR2: SEHNR, FQNEAQ (reference sequence). V was clipped by 5 bases and J by 4 bases; unmatched bases: 8. The CDR3 loop reads CASSSGTGPLYGYTF. CDR3 nucleotides: TGTGCCAGCAGCAGCGGGACAGGGCCCCTCTATGGCTACACCTTC.

This clone appeared a single time. V gene TRBV20-1 combines with J gene TRBJ2-1; 11 bases line up with TRBD2. The CDR3 is made up of 17 amino acids. Germline assignment: CDR1 DFQATT and CDR2 SNEGSKA (reference sequence). V lost 3 bases, J lost 2 bases, and 9 bases stayed unmatched. CDR3 sequence: CSASSTSGEETYNEQFF. As DNA, the CDR3 is TGCAGTGCTAGTTCGACTAGCGGGGAGGAAACCTACAATGAGCAGTTCTTC.

The J gene is TRBJ1-6, the V gene TRBV5-8; 10 positions match TRBD1. The CDR3 length is 15 residues. After removal of 3 bases from V and 10 bases from J, the junction contained 7 bases not matched to a gene. Germline CDR1 and CDR2: SGHTS and YDEGEE. CDR3 DNA sequence: TGTGCCAGCAGCTCGACCGGGACAGGGGAATCACCCCTCCACTTT. Encoded protein: CASSSTGTGESPLHF.

This chain links TRBV10-2 with TRBJ1-5, with D tentatively TRBD1 (6 bases). This CDR3 has 13 residues. V dropped 3 bases and J dropped 5 bases, with 8 bases sitting between them. Germline CDR1 reads WSHSY; CDR2 reads SAAADI. CDR3 in amino acids: CASSDPGDQPQHF. In DNA form, the CDR3 reads TGCGCCAGCAGTGACCCAGGGGATCAGCCCCAGCATTTT.

About this clone: The same CDR3 is also encoded by other DNA sequences in this sample. CDR3 region: CASSLGGLGGLDEKLFF. The CDR3 nucleotides read TGTGCCAGCAGCTTGGGAGGTTTAGGGGGCCTCGATGAAAAACTGTTTTTT. This chain links TRBV5-4 with TRBJ1-4, with 7 nucleotides matching TRBD1. The V gene's germline CDR1 is SGHNT and CDR2 YYREEE (reference sequence). The CDR3 has 17 residues. The V segment lost 0 bases and the J segment 6 bases; nucleotides outside the gene matches: 11.

The chain is built from TRBV19 and TRBJ1-5; TRBD1 might be the D (6 bases). V gave up 10 bases and J gave up 7 bases, with 20 bases separating them. CDR3 length: 14 amino acids. Germline CDR1 and CDR2: LNHDA and SQIVND (reference sequence). The CDR3 bases are TGTGCCACCGGAACCGGGGGGCTTGAACAGCCCCAGCATTTT. It codes for CATGTGGLEQPQHF.

This clone is a singleton in its sample. The chain carries TRBV2 and TRBJ2-7, with TRBD2 identical over 7 bases. Germline trimming cut 2 bases from V and 2 bases from J; bases unmatched to any gene: 3. The CDR3 is made up of 14 amino acids. Germline V gene sequence: CDR1 SNHLY, CDR2 FYNNEI. Here the CDR3 reads CASSEPSGAYEQYV. CDR3 coding DNA: TGTGCCAGCAGTGAACCGAGCGGGGCCTACGAGCAGTACGTC.

The V and J genes are TRBV15 and TRBJ2-6; no reliable D call. CDR1 LNHNV and CDR2 YYDKDF come from the germline V gene (reference sequence). V lost 0 bases to trimming and J lost 1 base, with 7 bases between them. The CDR3 is 16 amino acids. CDR3 in DNA: TGTGCCACCAGCAGAGATCGAGTTTCTGGGGCCAACGTCCTGACTTTC. It translates to CATSRDRVSGANVLTF.